The sequence of this TCR beta chain was determined in a study of T-cell reconstitution after alpha-beta-depleted transplantation in children. The sample holds many counts of this clonotype. Using unique molecular identifiers, the investigators prepared the TCRbeta library. Via MiXCR, TCRdb re-called the PCR reads, giving one row per CDR3 protein. The sample records 300,000 or so distinct CDR3 sequences, almost 10% being singletons. CDR1 and CDR2 (germline): DFQATT, SNEGSKA (reference sequence). There are 13 residues in the CDR3. Trimming shortened V by 3 bases and J by 5 bases, and 13 bases separated the two germline ends.

The source material was PBMCs from the stem cell graft donor, sampled from the stem cell graft. This rearrangement joins TRBV20-1 to TRBJ1-1, with D possibly TRBD1 on 5 matching bases. This sequence was found in a human donor who donated a stem cell graft to a child with SCID. The CDR3 here is CSASDGGETEAFF. The CDR3 DNA reads as TGCAGTGCTAGTGACGGGGGGGAAACTGAAGCTTTCTTT.